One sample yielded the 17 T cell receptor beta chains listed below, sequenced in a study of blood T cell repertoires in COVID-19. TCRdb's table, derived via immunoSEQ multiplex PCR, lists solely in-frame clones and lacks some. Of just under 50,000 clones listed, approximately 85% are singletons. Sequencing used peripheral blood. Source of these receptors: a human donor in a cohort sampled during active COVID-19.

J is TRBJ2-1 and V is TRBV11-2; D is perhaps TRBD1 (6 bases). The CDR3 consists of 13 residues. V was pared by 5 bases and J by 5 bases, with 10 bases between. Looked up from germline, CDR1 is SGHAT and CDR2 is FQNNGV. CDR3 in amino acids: CASSPGTNNEQFF. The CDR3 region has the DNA TGTGCCAGCAGCCCCGGGACAAACAATGAGCAGTTCTTC.

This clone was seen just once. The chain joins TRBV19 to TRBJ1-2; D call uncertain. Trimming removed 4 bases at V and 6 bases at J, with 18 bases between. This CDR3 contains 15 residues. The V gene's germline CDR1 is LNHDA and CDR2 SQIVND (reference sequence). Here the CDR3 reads CASSTPRQVLDGYTF. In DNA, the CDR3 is TGTGCCAGTAGTACCCCCAGGCAGGTCTTGGATGGCTACACCTTC.

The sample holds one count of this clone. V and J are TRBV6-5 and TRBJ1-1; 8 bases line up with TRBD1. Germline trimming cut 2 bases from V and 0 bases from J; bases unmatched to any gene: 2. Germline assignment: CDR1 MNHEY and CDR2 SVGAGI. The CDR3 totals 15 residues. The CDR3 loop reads CASSYRGQVNTEAFF. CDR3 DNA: TGTGCCAGCAGTTACCGGGGACAGGTGAACACTGAAGCTTTCTTT.

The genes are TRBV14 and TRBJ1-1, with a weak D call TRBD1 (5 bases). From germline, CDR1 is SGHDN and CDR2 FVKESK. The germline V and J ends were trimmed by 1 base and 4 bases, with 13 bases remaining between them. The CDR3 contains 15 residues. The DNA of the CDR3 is TGTGCCAGCAGCCAAGCCATCCTGGGGGGCACTGAAGCTTTCTTT. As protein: CASSQAILGGTEAFF.

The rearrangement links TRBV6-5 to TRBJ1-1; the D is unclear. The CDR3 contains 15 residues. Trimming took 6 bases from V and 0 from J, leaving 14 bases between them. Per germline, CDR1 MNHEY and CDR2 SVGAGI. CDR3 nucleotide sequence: TGTGCCAGCAGGTATTGGGCCCAATTGAACACTGAAGCTTTCTTT. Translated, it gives CASRYWAQLNTEAFF.

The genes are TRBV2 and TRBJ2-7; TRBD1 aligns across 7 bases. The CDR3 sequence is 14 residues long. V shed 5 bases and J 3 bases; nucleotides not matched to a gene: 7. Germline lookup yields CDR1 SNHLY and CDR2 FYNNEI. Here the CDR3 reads CASSSQTGNYEQYF. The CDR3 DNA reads TGTGCCAGCAGTTCTCAGACAGGGAACTACGAGCAGTACTTC.

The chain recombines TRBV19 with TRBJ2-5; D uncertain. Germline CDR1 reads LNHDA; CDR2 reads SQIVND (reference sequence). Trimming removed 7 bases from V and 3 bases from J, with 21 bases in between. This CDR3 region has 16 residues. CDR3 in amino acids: CASTSATHSVEETQYF. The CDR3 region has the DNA TGTGCCAGTACCTCTGCAACTCACAGTGTGGAAGAGACCCAGTACTTC.

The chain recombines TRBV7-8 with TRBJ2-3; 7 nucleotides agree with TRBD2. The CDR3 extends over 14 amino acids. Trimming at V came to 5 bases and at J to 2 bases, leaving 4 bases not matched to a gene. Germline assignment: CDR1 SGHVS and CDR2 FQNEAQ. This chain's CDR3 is CASSPSGPTDTQYF. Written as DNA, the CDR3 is TGTGCCAGCAGCCCTAGCGGCCCCACAGATACGCAGTATTTT.

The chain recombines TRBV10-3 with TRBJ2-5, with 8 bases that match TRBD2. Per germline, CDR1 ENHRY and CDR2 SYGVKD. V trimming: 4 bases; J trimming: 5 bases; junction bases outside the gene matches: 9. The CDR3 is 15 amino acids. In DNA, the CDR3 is TGTGCCATCAGTGGCTTCGGGGGGGAACGGGAGACCCAGTACTTC. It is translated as CAISGFGGERETQYF.

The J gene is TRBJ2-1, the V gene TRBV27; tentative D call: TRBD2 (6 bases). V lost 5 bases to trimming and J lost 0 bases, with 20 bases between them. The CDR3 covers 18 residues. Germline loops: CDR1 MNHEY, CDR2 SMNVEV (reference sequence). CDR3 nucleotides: TGTGCCAGCAGTAGAAGACCTCCTGGGGGGACCTCCTACAATGAGCAGTTCTTC. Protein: CASSRRPPGGTSYNEQFF.

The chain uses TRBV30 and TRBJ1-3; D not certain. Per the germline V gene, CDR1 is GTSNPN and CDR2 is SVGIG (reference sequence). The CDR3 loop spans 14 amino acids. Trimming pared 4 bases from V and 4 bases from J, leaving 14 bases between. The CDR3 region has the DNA TGTGCCTGGATGTCGTGGAGGTCAGGAAACACCATATATTTT. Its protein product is CAWMSWRSGNTIYF.

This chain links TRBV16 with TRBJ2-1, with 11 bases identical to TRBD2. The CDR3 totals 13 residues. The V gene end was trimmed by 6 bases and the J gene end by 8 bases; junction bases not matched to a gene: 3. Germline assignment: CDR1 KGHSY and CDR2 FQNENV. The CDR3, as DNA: TGTGCCAGCAGTCCACTAGCGGGAGATGAGCAGTTCTTC. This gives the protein CASSPLAGDEQFF.

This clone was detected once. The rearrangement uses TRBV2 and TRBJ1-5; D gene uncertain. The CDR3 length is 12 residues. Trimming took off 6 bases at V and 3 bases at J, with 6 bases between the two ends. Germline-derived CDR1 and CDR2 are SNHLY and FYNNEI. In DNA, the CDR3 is TGTGCCAGCAGCCAAGCCAATCAGCCCCAGCATTTT. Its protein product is CASSQANQPQHF.

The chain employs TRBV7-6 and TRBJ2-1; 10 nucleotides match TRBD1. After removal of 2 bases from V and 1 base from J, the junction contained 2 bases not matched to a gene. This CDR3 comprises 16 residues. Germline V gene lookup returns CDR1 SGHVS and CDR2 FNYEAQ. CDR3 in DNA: TGTGCCAGCAGCTTACGGGACAGGGGATCCTACAATGAGCAGTTCTTC. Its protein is CASSLRDRGSYNEQFF.

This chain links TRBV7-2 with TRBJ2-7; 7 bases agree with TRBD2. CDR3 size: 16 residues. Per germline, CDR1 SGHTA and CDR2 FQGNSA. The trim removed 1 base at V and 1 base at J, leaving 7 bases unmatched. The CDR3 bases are TGTGCCAGCAGCTTAGGGGGGGGGTATTCATCCTACGAGCAGTACTTC. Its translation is CASSLGGGYSSYEQYF.

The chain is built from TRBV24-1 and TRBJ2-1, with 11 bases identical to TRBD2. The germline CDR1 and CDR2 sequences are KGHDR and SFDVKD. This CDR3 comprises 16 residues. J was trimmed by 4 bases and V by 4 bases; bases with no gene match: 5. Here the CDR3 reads CATSDTSGRAYNEQFF. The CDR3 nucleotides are TGTGCCACCAGTGACACTAGCGGGAGAGCTTACAATGAGCAGTTCTTC.

CDR3 nucleotides: TGTGCCAGCAGCAAAATAAAAGGGGGCGTTACTTCCTACGAGCAGTACTTC. Its translation is CASSKIKGGVTSYEQYF. The chain combines TRBV11-2 with TRBJ2-7, with TRBD1 identical over 7 bases. The V and J ends lost 5 bases and 1 base, in that order; junction bases with no gene match: 14. The germline gives CDR1 SGHAT, CDR2 FQNNGV. The CDR3 is 17 amino acids.